This TCR beta chain was sequenced for a study of blood T cell repertoires in COVID-19. Study-level information: The United States, Italy and Spain provided the acute and convalescent COVID-19 samples. The cDNA or gDNA used as material had been derived from T cells, B-cell-depleted T cells, or PBMCs.

Sequencing was performed with immunoSEQ multiplex PCR; in TCRdb, only in-frame clones are kept and a portion is missing. This table holds about 42,000 clones, more than 75% found once. Unmatched junction bases numbered 5, after V lost 2 bases and J lost 6 bases. Germline V CDR1 and CDR2: WSHSY, SAAADI. The CDR3 runs 14 residues. Sequences were obtained from peripheral blood. The chain combines TRBV10-2 with TRBJ2-7, with 9 bases lining up with TRBD1. This receptor was identified in a man older than 75 with acute or convalescent COVID-19. CDR3 DNA sequence: TGCGCCAGCAGTGAGGGCCACAGGGGGCGCGAGCAGTACTTC. Translating it yields CASSEGHRGREQYF.